What follows are 11 T cell receptor beta chains derived from one specimen sequenced in a study of cytomegalovirus exposure and HLA in healthy donors. The PCR was carried out with 60 Vbeta primers and 13 Jbeta primers. Libraries were prepared by immunoSEQ multiplex PCR; TCRdb keeps only in-frame clonotypes and omits some of them. The listing records 140,000 or so clones. The sample taken for sequencing was PBMCs. These receptors were collected from a male donor in good health and CMV-seronegative.

The chain recombines TRBV6-6 with TRBJ2-1; 14 bases map to TRBD2. V gave up 6 bases and J gave up 4 bases; unmatched junction bases: 5. There are 16 residues in the CDR3. Germline CDR1 reads MNHNY; CDR2 reads SVGAGI (reference sequence). The CDR3, as DNA: TGTGCCAGCAGACACGGACTAGCGGGAGGTTACAATGAGCAGTTCTTC. It yields the protein CASRHGLAGGYNEQFF.

The chain joins TRBV30 to TRBJ1-2, with 10 bases lining up with TRBD1. The germline V gene encodes CDR1 GTSNPN and CDR2 SVGIG (reference sequence). Trimming took 3 bases from V and 10 from J; bases not matched to a gene: 5. This CDR3 has 12 residues. The CDR3, as DNA: TGTGCCTGGAGCGGACAGGGGGATTACTACACCTTC. Translated: CAWSGQGDYYTF.

The V call is TRBV12-5, the J call TRBJ2-5; D is unresolved. The CDR3 runs 15 residues. V lost 5 bases and J lost 6, with 19 bases in between. Germline V gene lookup returns CDR1 LGHNT and CDR2 FRNRAP. The CDR3 region has the DNA TGTGCTAGTGGTCTCGAGGTATCATCGGTGAAGACCCAGTACTTC. Translating gives CASGLEVSSVKTQYF. The full variable domain, in which reference TRBV12-5 and TRBJ2-5 provide the parts outside the CDR3, is DARVTQTPRHKVTEMGQEVTMRCQPILGHNTVFWYRQTMMQGLELLAYFRNRAPLDDSGMPKDRFSAEMPDATLATLKIQPSEPRDSAVYFCASGLEVSSVKTQYFGPGTRLLVL.

This chain connects TRBV11-2 to TRBJ2-1; D may be TRBD1 (6 bases). The CDR3 is 14 residues long. Germline V lookup: CDR1 SGHAT, CDR2 FQNNGV. The V end lost 5 bases, the J end lost 8 bases, and 16 bases lay between the germline ends. For the CDR3, the DNA is TGTGCCAGCAGCACAACGGAACAGGGCTATGAGCAGTTCTTC. It codes for CASSTTEQGYEQFF.

V usage is TRBV19 and J usage is TRBJ1-1, with D unclear. The CDR3 runs to 12 residues. Trimming left V 7 bases short and J 11 bases short, with 17 bases between. CDR1 LNHDA and CDR2 SQIVND come from the germline V gene (reference sequence). The CDR3 DNA reads as TGTGCCAGTATCGGGGAGGCAGTCGGCGCTTTCTTT. It specifies CASIGEAVGAFF.

V and J are TRBV6-5 and TRBJ2-5; the match to TRBD1 covers 9 bases. The V gene end was trimmed by 0 bases and the J gene end by 7 bases; junction bases not matched to a gene: 6. Germline lookup yields CDR1 MNHEY and CDR2 SVGAGI. The CDR3 sequence is 15 residues long. CDR3 loop: CASSYSWTGVVTQYF. CDR3 DNA: TGTGCCAGCAGTTACTCCTGGACAGGGGTGGTGACCCAGTACTTC.

The V call is TRBV6-4, the J call TRBJ2-3; TRBD2 matches 14 bases. CDR1 is MRHNA, CDR2 SNTAGT, per germline. The CDR3 covers 16 residues. Trimming at V came to 6 bases and at J to 5 bases, leaving 7 bases not matched to a gene. The CDR3, as DNA: TGTGCCAGCAGAGAGCTGGGACTAGCGGGAGAAGATACGCAGTATTTT. This codes for CASRELGLAGEDTQYF.

The chain recombines TRBV6-5 with TRBJ1-2; 8 positions match TRBD1. Per the germline V gene, CDR1 is MNHEY and CDR2 is SVGAGI. V trimming: 4 bases; J trimming: 7 bases; junction bases outside the gene matches: 11. The CDR3 sequence is 15 residues long. The CDR3 sequence: CASSFRQGIRGGYTF. DNA of the CDR3: TGTGCCAGCAGTTTCCGACAGGGGATACGTGGTGGCTACACCTTC.

The chain couples TRBV5-1 to TRBJ2-3; D gene uncertain. Germline V gene data show CDR1 as SGHRS and CDR2 as YFSETQ. V lost 6 bases and J 1 base, leaving 12 bases between the germline ends. The CDR3 runs to 14 residues. CDR3 residues: CASKRRDGTDTQYF. CDR3 in DNA: TGCGCCAGCAAGCGTCGAGACGGCACAGATACGCAGTATTTT.

This chain joins TRBV6-1 and TRBJ1-1; possibly TRBD1 for D (6 bases). Germline V lookup: CDR1 MNHNS, CDR2 SASEGT. V dropped 8 bases and J dropped 7 bases, with 17 bases sitting between them. This CDR3 comprises 13 residues. The DNA of the CDR3 is TGTGCCAGCGCTGGACAGAGATTACTTGAAGCTTTCTTT. It encodes CASAGQRLLEAFF.

The chain uses TRBV5-4 and TRBJ1-1; D gene uncertain. From germline, CDR1 is SGHNT and CDR2 YYREEE (reference sequence). The CDR3 totals 11 residues. Deletions cut 0 bases from V and 7 bases from J, with 4 bases between. The CDR3 region has the DNA TGTGCCAGCAGCTTGGCAGGTGAAGCTTTCTTT. As protein: CASSLAGEAFF. The whole variable domain, remainder taken from reference TRBV5-4 and TRBJ1-1, is ETGVTQSPTHLIKTRGQQVTLRCSSQSGHNTVSWYQQALGQGPQFIFQYYREEENGRGNFPPRFSGLQFPNYSSELNVNALELDDSALYLCASSLAGEAFFGQGTRLTVV.